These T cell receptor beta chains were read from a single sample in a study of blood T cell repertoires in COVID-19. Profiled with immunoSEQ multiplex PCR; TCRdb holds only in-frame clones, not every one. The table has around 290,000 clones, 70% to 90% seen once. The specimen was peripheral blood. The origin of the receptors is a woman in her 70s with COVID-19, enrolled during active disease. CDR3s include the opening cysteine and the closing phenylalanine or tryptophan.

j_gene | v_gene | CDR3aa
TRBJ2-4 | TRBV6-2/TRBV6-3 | CASSRPPRTLDDKNIQYF
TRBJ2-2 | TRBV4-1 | CASSPQGRANTGELFF
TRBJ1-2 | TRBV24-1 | CATSDWTGSGYTF
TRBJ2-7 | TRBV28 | CATLREYEQYF
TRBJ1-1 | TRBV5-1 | CASRERENTEAFF
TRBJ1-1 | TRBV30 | CAWSQGAVPEAFF
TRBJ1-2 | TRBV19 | CASIPTRDRGPLGGYTF
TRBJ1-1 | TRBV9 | CASSGRVNTEAFF
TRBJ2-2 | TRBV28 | CASSSGGRGTGELFF
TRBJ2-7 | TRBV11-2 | CASSLAGTIPTYEQYF
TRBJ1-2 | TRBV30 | CAWTGGAGYGYTF
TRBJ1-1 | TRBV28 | CASSPGTQKGTEAFF
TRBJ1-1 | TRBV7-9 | CASSLSGVNTEAFF
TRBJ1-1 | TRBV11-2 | CASSDRQGTEAFF
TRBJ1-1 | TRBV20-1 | CSAILNTEAFF
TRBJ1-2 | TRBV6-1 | CASSEGTGRIYGYTF
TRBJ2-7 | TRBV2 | CASRGTGAPEQYF
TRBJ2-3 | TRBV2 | CASSSASSTDTQYF
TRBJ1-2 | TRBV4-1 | CASSQPDYGYTF